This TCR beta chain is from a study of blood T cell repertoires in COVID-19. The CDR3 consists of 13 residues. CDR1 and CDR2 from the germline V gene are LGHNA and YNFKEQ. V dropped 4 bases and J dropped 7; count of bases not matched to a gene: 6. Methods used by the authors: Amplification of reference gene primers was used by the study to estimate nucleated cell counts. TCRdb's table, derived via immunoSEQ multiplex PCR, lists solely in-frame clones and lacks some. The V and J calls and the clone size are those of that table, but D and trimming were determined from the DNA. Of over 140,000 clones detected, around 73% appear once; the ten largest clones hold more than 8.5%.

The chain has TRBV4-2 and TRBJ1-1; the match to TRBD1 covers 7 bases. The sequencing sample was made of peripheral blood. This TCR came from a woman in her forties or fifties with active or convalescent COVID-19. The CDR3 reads CASSPRQGIEAFF. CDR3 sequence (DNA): TGTGCCAGCAGCCCTAGACAGGGAATTGAAGCTTTCTTT.